This TCR beta chain is from a study of long-term antiretroviral therapy in people with HIV (dated by TCRdb to between 2021 and 2024). For the wider study: The earliest samples were collected about a decade before the 2015 WHO recommendation for immediate ART, when ART was typically delayed until CD4 counts fell. No cross-contamination during QIAcube processing turned up in test extractions that ran a monoclonal T-cell line alongside more than 30 polyclonal samples. About 35% of the 30 participants with HIV were female. A retrospective serial study tested whether changes in peripheral blood TRB repertoire composition and diversity were associated with ART initiation and durable HIV suppression. A total of some 200 cryopreserved PBMC samples came from 25 to 35 adults with confirmed HIV infection and were collected serially over a mean of roughly 6 years (range 1-12). Beyond this particular receptor, the publication reports: ART initiation was associated with a significant increase in TRB diversity, but diversity stayed significantly below transplant donor controls even after long-term ART. Because pre-ART samples had limited cell numbers, profiling was done on unsorted PBMC rather than on sorted CD4+ and CD8+ T cells. The repertoire was dominated across all time points by expanded TRB clones identified before ART initiation, although this dominance was seen to fluctuate and to decrease in many PLHIV after ART. HIV repertoires had narrower CDR3 length ranges than controls, and the network structure suggested an antigen-experienced repertoire that shifted only slightly toward naive after ART. No data were available on ART adherence, viral resistance or therapy changes, limiting inferences about post-ART repertoire changes. Since PBMC availability was limited, sequencing covered only the TCR beta chain, with no alpha chain pairing. The samples span the years 2004 to 2017, and the ART regimens used may be less effective than current regimens.

With respect to this clone: Its antigen target is currently unknown. Base-call qualities are not available, and no considerably larger clone is one nucleotide away.

Sequencing of the TRB variable region was done with the immunoSEQ hsTCRB v3.0 assay at survey level resolution. The target sequencing depth for TRB was roughly 35,000-50,000 T-cell genomes per sample. Pooled TRB libraries were sequenced on an Illumina MiSeq with a v3 150-cycle kit. As for how the authors treated the data: Analysis of repertoires was carried out in R inside a reproducible Nextflow workflow spanning QC, data transformation and analysis. LymphoSeq2, an R package for AIRR-Seq data exploration, was used to implement custom analyses. A few samples that yielded fewer than 5000 total TRB sequences were excluded, so that approximately 170 HIV repertoires were analyzed. Among the approximately 200 retained HIV repertoires, roughly 60 were collected before ART initiation and about 130 were collected after ART initiation. Repertoires were downsampled to 5000 TRB nucleotide sequences, with summary statistics averaged over 100 downsampling iterations. The analysis kept only TRB sequences whose CDR3 regions were at least seven amino acids long. Two measures captured diversity: a Shannon entropy-derived clonality score and the Gini coefficient. In the repertoire networks, any two of the top 5000 CDR3 amino acid sequences were connected whenever the two sequences differed by an edit distance of one. For TRB CDR3 amino acid sequences, GLIPH2 was used to predict antigen specificity groups and MHC restriction. To flag known associations with CMV, EBV, HIV or tissue antigens, CDR3 amino acid sequences were compared against VDJdb and McPAS-TCR. Pre-ART, post-ART and control groups were compared with Wilcoxon signed-rank tests and Holm-Bonferroni correction. TCRdb carries this immuneACCESS record with in-frame sequences only. Its versions omit some clonotypes, under half of them owing to an unresolved V gene in the studies checked, with the rest unexplained. V, J and clone size are those of that table, while D and trimming were read from the DNA. For this sample there are 15,000 or so clones; 88% appear just once. 9.5% to 13% of the sample is taken by the ten largest.

Participants were included only if at least one PBMC sample before ART initiation and at least two post-ART samples were available. All participants with HIV were treated in the United States of America. Before DNA extraction, cryopreserved samples of roughly 0.9-11 million PBMC were thawed and then washed. At the time of the earliest PBMC sample, participants with HIV were aged between roughly 20 and 55 years. PBMC samples from each participant spanned 1-4 timepoints before ART initiation and 2-8 timepoints after ART initiation, with a median of 7 samples. Serial HIV viral load, CD4+ T-cell count, ART history and demographic data were obtained for every participant. Using a Qiagen kit on a QIAcube, genomic DNA was extracted from unsorted PBMC, with samples processed in batches of 12. Taken from the germline V gene, the CDR1 and CDR2 loops are MGHDK and SYGVNS. The germline ends are 16 bases apart after V is trimmed by 9 bases and J by 1 base. From the cysteine up to the phenylalanine, the CDR3 has a length of 15 residues. The only DNA kept is the CDR3, 45 bases in frame from the first base.

This specimen was unsorted PBMCs, taken 6.2 years after starting antiretroviral therapy. Here the chain combines TRBV25-1 and TRBJ2-4; the D gene is perhaps TRBD1 or TRBD2, each of them matching over 5 bases. The source is a man aged 40-49 years with HIV. The CDR3 corresponds to CASMAVGEAKNIQYF. In nucleotide form, the sequence is TGTGCCAGTATGGCGGTGGGGGAGGCCAAAAACATTCAGTACTTC. Extended through the reference TRBV25-1 and TRBJ2-4 proteins, this CDR3 yields the full variable domain: EADIYQTPRYLVIGTGKKITLECSQTMGHDKMYWYQQDPGMELHLIHYSYGVNSTEKGDLSSESTVSRIRTEHFPLTLESARPSHTSQYLCASMAVGEAKNIQYFGAGTRLSVL.